This TCR beta chain originates from a study of blood T cell repertoires in COVID-19. V gave up 2 bases and J gave up 2 bases, with 13 bases separating them. This CDR3 spans 15 amino acids. Germline CDR1 and CDR2: KGHSH and LQKENI. The table came from immunoSEQ multiplex PCR; TCRdb's copy has only in-frame clones and leaves some out. The table includes fewer than 75,000 clones, about 87% detected once. This chain uses TRBV18 with TRBJ2-7, with a weak D call TRBD1 (5 bases). This TCR was sampled from a man in his forties or fifties with active COVID-19. The sample consisted of peripheral blood. CDR3 nucleotide sequence: TGTGCCAGCTCACCATCAGCTAAGGGGACCTACGAGCAGTACTTC. It encodes CASSPSAKGTYEQYF.